These 26 T cell receptor beta chains share one sample of origin, sequenced in a study of blood T cell repertoires in COVID-19. The repertoire was sequenced with immunoSEQ multiplex PCR; TCRdb's copy has only in-frame clones and lacks some. The sample includes around 300,000 clones, roughly 85% seen only once; the top ten take roughly 11%. The sample consisted of peripheral blood. All receptors derive from an older woman with acute or convalescent COVID-19.

The gene calls are TRBV12-5 and TRBJ2-3, with D unresolved. This CDR3 comprises 12 residues. The V gene's germline CDR1 is LGHNT and CDR2 FRNRAP. V was shortened by 4 bases and J by 5 bases, with 7 bases between the two germline ends. The CDR3 protein is CASGSTLDTQYF. The DNA of the CDR3 is TGTGCTAGTGGTTCCACATTAGATACGCAGTATTTT.

The rearrangement uses TRBV5-4 and TRBJ1-4; TRBD1 matches at 10 bases. Germline trimming cut 0 bases from V and 10 bases from J; bases unmatched to any gene: 6. CDR1 and CDR2 from the germline V gene are SGHNT and YYREEE (reference sequence). The CDR3 totals 15 residues. In DNA, the CDR3 is TGTGCCAGCAGCTTGGGGGACAGGGGATTCGGAAAACTGTTTTTT. The encoded protein is CASSLGDRGFGKLFF.

The chain couples TRBV12-5 to TRBJ2-3; 7 nucleotides agree with TRBD2. V lost 1 base to trimming and J lost 4 bases; unmatched junction nucleotides: 5. The CDR3 covers 15 residues. Germline-derived CDR1 and CDR2 are LGHNT and FRNRAP. The CDR3 sequence is CASGLGEGRADTQYF. DNA for the CDR3: TGTGCTAGTGGTTTGGGAGAGGGGAGGGCAGATACGCAGTATTTT.

This clone occurred once. CDR3 nucleotides: TGTGCCAGCAGCCCGTACGGACAGGGAGGCGACATTCAGTACTTC. Encoded protein: CASSPYGQGGDIQYF. The chain combines TRBV11-2 with TRBJ2-4; 8 bases line up with TRBD1. Germline loops: CDR1 SGHAT, CDR2 FQNNGV. Unmatched junction bases numbered 11, after V lost 5 bases and J lost 8 bases. The CDR3 sequence is 15 residues long. Variable domain in full (rest from reference TRBV11-2 and TRBJ2-4): EAGVAQSPRYKIIEKRQSVAFWCNPISGHATLYWYQQILGQGPKLLIQFQNNGVVDDSQLPKDRFSAERLKGVDSTLKIQPAKLEDSAVYLCASSPYGQGGDIQYFGAGTRLSVL.

This chain links TRBV18 with TRBJ1-1; D is undetermined. Germline V gives CDR1 KGHSH, CDR2 LQKENI. V shed 3 bases and J shed 2 bases, with 7 bases lying between them. This CDR3 is 13 amino acids long. The DNA for the CDR3 is TGTGCCAGCTCACCGGGCATTAACACTGAAGCTTTCTTT. Its translation: CASSPGINTEAFF.

The chain recombines TRBV10-1 with TRBJ2-5, with TRBD2 as a possible D gene (6 bases). The CDR3 spans 16 residues. The germline V gene encodes CDR1 WNHNN and CDR2 SYGVQD (reference sequence). V gave up 6 bases and J gave up 1 base, with 18 bases separating them. As DNA, the CDR3 is TGCGCCAGCAGCGAGGCCGCTGGGGGAGGCCAAGAGACCCAGTACTTC. Translating gives CASSEAAGGGQETQYF.

The chain links TRBV2 to TRBJ1-3; D gene uncertain. Looked up from germline, CDR1 is SNHLY and CDR2 is FYNNEI. The CDR3 is made up of 13 amino acids. The V end lost 7 bases, the J end lost 0 bases, and 7 bases lay between the germline ends. CDR3 protein: CASNSFSGNTIYF. CDR3 nucleotide sequence: TGTGCCAGCAACAGTTTCTCTGGAAACACCATATATTTT.

This chain joins TRBV19 and TRBJ1-6; tentative D call: TRBD1 (6 bases). Trimming removed 4 bases at V and 4 bases at J, with 14 bases between. The germline CDR1 and CDR2 sequences are LNHDA and SQIVND (reference sequence). This CDR3 has 16 amino acids. The CDR3 region has the DNA TGTGCCAGTAGTAGAAATAACAGGGTTTATAATTCACCCCTCCACTTT. Residues: CASSRNNRVYNSPLHF.

J is TRBJ2-7 and V is TRBV28; TRBD1 agrees at 8 bases. This CDR3 is 17 amino acids long. Trimming at V came to 5 bases and at J to 2 bases, leaving 14 bases not matched to a gene. Germline lookup yields CDR1 MDHEN and CDR2 SYDVKM. Written as DNA, the CDR3 is TGTGCCAGCAGTGCTTTACCCGGGACAGGAAGGCCCTACGAGCAGTACTTC. As protein: CASSALPGTGRPYEQYF.

The chain links TRBV19 to TRBJ2-1, with 8 positions matching TRBD2. The CDR3 is 15 amino acids. V shed 0 bases, J shed 7 bases, and the junction held 5 bases outside the gene matches. Per the germline V gene, CDR1 is LNHDA and CDR2 is SQIVND (reference sequence). The CDR3 protein is CASSIDGTSWNEQFF. The CDR3 nucleotides read TGTGCCAGTAGTATAGACGGGACTAGTTGGAATGAGCAGTTCTTC.

J is TRBJ1-2 and V is TRBV13; possibly TRBD1 for D (5 bases). CDR1 is PRHDT, CDR2 FYEKMQ, per germline (reference sequence). Trimming shortened V by 5 bases and J by 4 bases, and 11 bases separated the two germline ends. The CDR3 sequence is 13 residues long. In nucleotides, the CDR3 is TGTGCCAGCAGCCCCCCGGGGGGCTATGGCTACACCTTC. Translating it yields CASSPPGGYGYTF. Complete variable domain (other parts from reference TRBV13 and TRBJ1-2): AAGVIQSPRHLIKEKRETATLKCYPIPRHDTVYWYQQGPGQDPQFLISFYEKMQSDKGSIPDRFSAQQFSDYHSELNMSSLELGDSALYFCASSPPGGYGYTFGSGTRLTVV.

This sequence joins TRBV18 and TRBJ1-6, with TRBD1 matching over 8 bases. The CDR3 length is 15 residues. Losses at the gene ends were 3 bases for V and 9 bases for J; bases not matched to a gene: 7. Looked up from germline, CDR1 is KGHSH and CDR2 is LQKENI. The CDR3 loop reads CASSPAGQGSSPLHF. CDR3 sequence (DNA): TGTGCCAGCTCACCGGCTGGACAGGGTAGTTCACCCCTCCACTTT. Full variable domain (rest looked up from reference TRBV18 and TRBJ1-6): NAGVMQNPRHLVRRRGQEARLRCSPMKGHSHVYWYRQLPEEGLKFMVYLQKENIIDESGMPKERFSAEFPKEGPSILRIQQVVRGDSAAYFCASSPAGQGSSPLHFGNGTRLTVT.

V is TRBV3-1 (or the pseudogene TRBV3-2) and J is TRBJ2-3; 7 nucleotides line up with TRBD2. The CDR3 extends over 16 amino acids. V shed 1 base and J 5 bases; nucleotides not matched to a gene: 9. Germline CDR1 LGHDT, CDR2 YNNKEL (reference sequence). CDR3 DNA: TGTGCCAGCAGCCAAGCATCCCTGGGAGGGAAAGATACGCAGTATTTT. It encodes CASSQASLGGKDTQYF.

CDR3 sequence reads: CASSQGRQGARNQPQHF. The CDR3 DNA follows: TGCGCCAGCAGCCAAGGCCGCCAGGGGGCGCGCAATCAGCCCCAGCATTTT. The chain recombines TRBV4-1 with TRBJ1-5; 8 bases agree with TRBD1. CDR1 and CDR2 from the germline V gene are MGHRA and YSYEKL. This CDR3 spans 17 amino acids. The V segment lost 1 base and the J segment 2 bases; nucleotides outside the gene matches: 7.

This chain links TRBV27 with TRBJ1-6, with D hard to call. The CDR3 is 15 residues long. V was cut by 3 bases and J by 6 bases, with 12 bases left in between. CDR1 is MNHEY and CDR2 is SMNVEV in the germline V gene (reference sequence). The CDR3 is CASSFLLGPNSPLHF. The CDR3 DNA reads TGTGCCAGCAGTTTTCTCCTGGGCCCTAATTCACCCCTCCACTTT.

This clone was seen a single time. J is TRBJ1-5 and V is TRBV4-1; the D is unclear. CDR3 length equals 16 residues. Looked up from germline, CDR1 is MGHRA and CDR2 is YSYEKL. Trimming left V 4 bases short and J 0 bases short, with 13 bases between. CDR3 amino acids: CASSPDSGYSNQPQHF. CDR3 bases: TGCGCCAGCAGCCCCGACTCGGGGTATAGCAATCAGCCCCAGCATTTT.

The J gene is TRBJ1-2, the V gene TRBV14, with D possibly being TRBD1 (6 bases). The germline V gene encodes CDR1 SGHDN and CDR2 FVKESK. V lost 5 bases, J lost 12 bases, and 16 bases lay in between. The CDR3 is 12 amino acids. The CDR3 DNA follows: TGTGCCAGCAGCATTATACAGGGACCCCACACCTTC. It translates to CASSIIQGPHTF.

In the case of this clone: At the DNA level, this CDR3 is encoded by other sequences in the same sample as well. The rearrangement uses TRBV5-1 and TRBJ1-3, with unresolved D. The CDR3 is made up of 13 amino acids. Germline-derived CDR1 and CDR2 are SGHRS and YFSETQ. V was clipped by 0 bases and J by 7 bases, with 8 bases between them. In DNA, the CDR3 is TGCGCCAGCAGCTTGGATGGAGGGAACACCATATATTTT. Translation: CASSLDGGNTIYF.

The chain combines TRBV6-5 with TRBJ1-1, with D possibly TRBD1 on 5 matching bases. This CDR3 has 14 amino acids. V lost 5 bases and J 1 base, leaving 11 bases between the germline ends. CDR1 and CDR2 (germline): MNHEY, SVGAGI. As DNA, the CDR3 is TGTGCCAGCAGTACCTCTACAGGGAACACTGAAGCTTTCTTT. Protein sequence: CASSTSTGNTEAFF.

In this sample, this clone turned up a few times. The V and J genes are TRBV27 and TRBJ1-6; TRBD1 aligns across 7 bases. J was trimmed by 5 bases and V by 6 bases; bases with no gene match: 7. From germline, CDR1 is MNHEY and CDR2 SMNVEV (reference sequence). This CDR3 is built from 15 residues. The CDR3 sequence: CASRATTGNNSPLHF. DNA for the CDR3: TGTGCCAGCAGGGCTACGACAGGGAATAATTCACCCCTCCACTTT.

The chain is built from TRBV7-9 and TRBJ1-4, with D unclear. From germline, CDR1 is SEHNR and CDR2 FQNEAQ (reference sequence). CDR3 length equals 13 residues. Between the trimmed V and J ends, which lost 1 base and 8 bases, there was a span of 8 bases. The CDR3: CASSLGGREKLFF. The CDR3 nucleotides are TGTGCCAGCAGCTTAGGCGGAAGGGAAAAACTGTTTTTT.

The table lists this clone with a few counts. This chain links TRBV5-5 with TRBJ1-1, with D tentatively TRBD1 (5 bases). The CDR3 sequence is 13 residues long. V lost 4 bases to trimming and J lost 11 bases, with 18 bases between them. Germline CDR1 SGHKS, CDR2 YYEKEE (reference sequence). The CDR3 sequence is CASSPEAGRGAFF. Written as DNA, the CDR3 is TGTGCCAGCAGCCCTGAGGCGGGGCGCGGGGCTTTCTTT.

This rearrangement joins TRBV18 to TRBJ2-7, with D perhaps matching TRBD1 (6 bases). Between the trimmed V and J ends, which lost 3 bases and 7 bases, there was a span of 13 bases. In germline, CDR1 is KGHSH, CDR2 LQKENI. The CDR3 consists of 13 residues. CDR3 DNA sequence: TGTGCCAGCTCACCCGACAGGTCCCGAGAGCAGTACTTC. It translates to CASSPDRSREQYF.

The chain couples TRBV30 to TRBJ1-5; 9 nucleotides align to TRBD1. Trimming at V came to 5 bases and at J to 5 bases, leaving 4 bases not matched to a gene. The germline CDR1 and CDR2 sequences are GTSNPN and SVGIG (reference sequence). The CDR3 is 13 residues long. The CDR3 DNA is TGTGCCTGGGGGGGACAGGGTCATCAGCCCCAGCATTTT. Protein: CAWGGQGHQPQHF.

The chain combines TRBV30 with TRBJ2-7, with D possibly being TRBD1 (6 bases). The germline V gene encodes CDR1 GTSNPN and CDR2 SVGIG (reference sequence). The CDR3 is 12 residues long. V lost 0 bases and J 3 bases, leaving 6 bases between the germline ends. The CDR3, as DNA: TGTGCCTGGAGTGTACAGGGCTACGAGCAGTACTTC. Its translation: CAWSVQGYEQYF.

The chain links TRBV9 to TRBJ2-1, with 8 bases aligning to TRBD2. Per germline, CDR1 SGDLS and CDR2 YYNGEE. The CDR3 is 12 amino acids. Trimming took 7 bases from V and 8 from J; bases not matched to a gene: 5. The CDR3 protein is CASEGLDHEQFF. CDR3 nucleotide sequence: TGTGCCAGCGAGGGACTAGACCATGAGCAGTTCTTC.